In this sample, the clone carrying this T cell receptor beta chain turned up many times. The data originate from a study of T-cell reconstitution after alpha-beta-depleted transplantation in children. Researchers prepared the TCRbeta library using unique molecular identifiers, the study reports. TCRdb re-derived calls from the PCR reads in MiXCR, one entry per CDR3 protein. The table has 200,000 to 250,000 distinct CDR3 sequences, about 9.5% seen once. The V gene lost 0 bases and the J gene lost 11 bases, with 26 bases spanning the gap. Germline CDR1 SGHRS, CDR2 YFSETQ. This CDR3 is built from 17 residues.

The rearrangement uses TRBV5-1 and TRBJ1-1, with D possibly being TRBD1 (6 bases). Material: PBMCs from the stem cell graft donor, obtained from the stem cell graft. This TCR came from a human donor who donated a stem cell graft to a child with acute lymphoblastic leukemia. This CDR3 is CASSLESRATGSFQAFF. CDR3 DNA sequence: TGCGCCAGCAGCTTGGAAAGTCGGGCCACAGGGTCATTCCAGGCTTTCTTT.